These 12 T cell receptor beta chains originate from one sample sequenced in a study of chemoradiotherapy in HPV16-positive cancers. Repertoires were generated with immunoSEQ multiplex PCR, while TCRdb's copy carries only in-frame clones and drops some. Of 20,000 to 25,000 clones in the sample, about 86% are singletons; the top ten hold approximately 4.3%. The source material was blood, sampled from a patient who underwent chemoradiotherapy. All receptors come from a human donor with HPV-associated anogenital cancer.

This clone occurred a few times. The chain employs TRBV9 and TRBJ2-2; 8 bases map to TRBD1. The V gene end was trimmed by 0 bases and the J gene end by 4 bases; junction bases not matched to a gene: 8. The CDR3 length is 17 residues. The germline V gene encodes CDR1 SGDLS and CDR2 YYNGEE. CDR3 in amino acids: CASSVGAGGFTTGELFF. The CDR3 coding sequence is TGTGCCAGCAGCGTAGGAGCAGGGGGCTTTACCACCGGGGAGCTGTTTTTT.

The V call is TRBV6-6, the J call TRBJ2-3; 11 positions agree with TRBD1. This CDR3 spans 15 amino acids. Germline CDR1 reads MNHNY; CDR2 reads SVGAGI (reference sequence). Losses at the gene ends were 6 bases for V and 5 bases for J; bases not matched to a gene: 7. CDR3 sequence: CASSPRDRGEDTQYF. Written as DNA, the CDR3 is TGTGCCAGCAGCCCCCGGGACAGGGGGGAAGATACGCAGTATTTT.

The chain employs TRBV19 and TRBJ2-6; the D gene is possibly TRBD1 (6 bases). Looked up from germline, CDR1 is LNHDA and CDR2 is SQIVND (reference sequence). The CDR3 is made up of 15 amino acids. With 6 bases removed from V and 1 base from J, the gap between germline ends came to 10 bases. CDR3 coding DNA: TGTGCCAGTAGAGATACAGGGTCTGGGGCCAACGTCCTGACTTTC. Translated, it gives CASRDTGSGANVLTF. The full variable domain, with the rest looked up from reference TRBV19 and TRBJ2-6, is DGGITQSPKYLFRKEGQNVTLSCEQNLNHDAMYWYRQDPGQGLRLIYYSQIVNDFQKGDIAEGYSVSREKKESFPLTVTSAQKNPTAFYLCASRDTGSGANVLTFGAGSRLTVL.

The genes are TRBV6-5 and TRBJ1-2; D is uncertain. Germline V lookup: CDR1 MNHEY, CDR2 SVGAGI. The length of the CDR3 is 11 residues. The germline V and J ends were trimmed by 5 bases and 8 bases, with 9 bases remaining between them. Here the CDR3 DNA reads TGTGCCAGCAGTGACGGTGTGGGCTACACCTTC. Translated: CASSDGVGYTF.

The chain carries TRBV6-5 and TRBJ2-1, with 10 bases identical to TRBD1. Germline CDR1 reads MNHEY; CDR2 reads SVGAGI. The CDR3 length is 15 residues. V dropped 5 bases and J dropped 6; count of bases not matched to a gene: 7. As DNA, the CDR3 is TGTGCCAGCAGTCGGGGGACAGGGGTTCCCAATGAGCAGTTCTTC. Encoded protein: CASSRGTGVPNEQFF.

The sample holds one count of this clone. The rearrangement links TRBV7-2 to TRBJ1-5; D is unclear. This CDR3 region has 13 residues. The V end lost 8 bases, the J end lost 0 bases, and 8 bases lay between the germline ends. Germline V gene sequence: CDR1 SGHTA, CDR2 FQGNSA. CDR3 sequence reads: CASGAYSNQPQHF. The CDR3 DNA reads as TGTGCCAGCGGAGCCTATAGCAATCAGCCCCAGCATTTT. The complete variable domain, with remaining parts taken from reference TRBV7-2 and TRBJ1-5, reads GAGVSQSPSNKVTEKGKDVELRCDPISGHTALYWYRQSLGQGLEFLIYFQGNSAPDKSGLPSDRFSAERTGGSVSTLTIQRTQQEDSAVYLCASGAYSNQPQHFGDGTRLSIL.

This sequence joins TRBV30 and TRBJ1-2, with 9 bases matching TRBD1. V shed 5 bases, J shed 4 bases, and the junction held 5 bases outside the gene matches. The V gene's germline CDR1 is GTSNPN and CDR2 SVGIG (reference sequence). The CDR3 has 13 residues. The CDR3: CAWGPGQGYGYTF. CDR3 nucleotide sequence: TGTGCCTGGGGACCGGGACAGGGCTATGGCTACACCTTC.

The rearrangement links TRBV10-1 to TRBJ1-1; the D is unclear. The CDR3 length is 15 residues. The germline gives CDR1 WNHNN, CDR2 SYGVQD (reference sequence). V was cut by 3 bases and J by 4 bases, with 15 bases left in between. In DNA form, the CDR3 reads TGCGCCAGCAGTGACTCCGCGGGGTTGAGCACTGAAGCTTTCTTT. Its protein product is CASSDSAGLSTEAFF.

The chain joins TRBV6-1 to TRBJ2-5; D tentatively fits TRBD1 or TRBD2 (5 bases each). This CDR3 spans 15 amino acids. V was trimmed by 8 bases and J by 5 bases, leaving 21 bases between them. Germline V gene data show CDR1 as MNHNS and CDR2 as SASEGT. This chain's CDR3 is CASGARGPQEETQYF. CDR3 DNA sequence: TGTGCCAGCGGGGCCCGGGGCCCCCAGGAGGAGACCCAGTACTTC.

The chain joins TRBV5-4 to TRBJ2-6; no firm D call. This CDR3 comprises 16 residues. From germline, CDR1 is SGHNT and CDR2 YYREEE (reference sequence). Trimming took 1 base from V and 1 from J, leaving 9 bases between them. The CDR3, as DNA: TGTGCCAGCAGCTTGTCGACTGGGTCTGGGGCCAACGTCCTGACTTTC. It translates to CASSLSTGSGANVLTF.

This clone occurred a few times. J is TRBJ2-6 and V is TRBV7-3; D is possibly TRBD1 (6 bases). Germline V gene data show CDR1 as SGHTA and CDR2 as FQGTGA. V was shortened by 7 bases and J by 2 bases, with 9 bases between the two germline ends. The CDR3 spans 14 residues. In DNA, the CDR3 is TGTGCCAGCACCAAGGGGGCTGGGGCCAACGTCCTGACTTTC. Its translation is CASTKGAGANVLTF.

The V call is TRBV29-1, the J call TRBJ2-5; no reliable D call. The CDR3 runs 11 residues. Trimming left V 4 bases short and J 5 bases short, with 8 bases between. Germline V gene data show CDR1 as SQVTM and CDR2 as ANQGSEA. The CDR3 reads CSVGQLETQYF. The CDR3 nucleotides are TGCAGCGTTGGGCAGTTGGAGACCCAGTACTTC.